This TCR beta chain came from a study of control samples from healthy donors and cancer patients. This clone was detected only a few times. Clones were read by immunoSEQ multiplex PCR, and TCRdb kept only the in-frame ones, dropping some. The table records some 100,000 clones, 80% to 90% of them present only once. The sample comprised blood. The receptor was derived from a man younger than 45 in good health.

The CDR3 coding sequence is TGTGCCAGCAGCTTGTGGGCTACAAATTCACCCCTCCACTTT. This encodes CASSLWATNSPLHF. This sequence joins TRBV5-4 and TRBJ1-6, with D hard to call. Between the trimmed V and J ends, which lost 1 base and 7 bases, there was a span of 9 bases. The CDR3 extends over 14 amino acids. Germline assignment: CDR1 SGHNT and CDR2 YYREEE (reference sequence).